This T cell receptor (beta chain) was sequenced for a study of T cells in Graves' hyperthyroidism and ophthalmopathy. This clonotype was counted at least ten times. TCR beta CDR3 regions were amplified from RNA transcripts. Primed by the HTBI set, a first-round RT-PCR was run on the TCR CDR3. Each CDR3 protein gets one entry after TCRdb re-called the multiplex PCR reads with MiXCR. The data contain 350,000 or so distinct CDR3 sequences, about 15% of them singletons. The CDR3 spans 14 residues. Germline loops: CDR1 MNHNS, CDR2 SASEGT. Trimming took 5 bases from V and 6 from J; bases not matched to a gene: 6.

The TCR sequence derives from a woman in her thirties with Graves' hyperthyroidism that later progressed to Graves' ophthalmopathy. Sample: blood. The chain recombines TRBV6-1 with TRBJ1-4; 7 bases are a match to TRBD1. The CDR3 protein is CASSLQGRDEKLFF. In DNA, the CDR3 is TGTGCCAGCAGTTTACAGGGGAGGGATGAAAAACTGTTTTTT.